The TCR beta chain described here comes from a study of T cells in Graves' hyperthyroidism and ophthalmopathy. This CDR3 has 11 residues. The V gene lost 4 bases and the J gene lost 2 bases, with 3 bases spanning the gap. Germline CDR1 and CDR2: SGHTA and FQGNSA. RNA transcripts yielded amplified TCR beta CDR3 regions. Using the HTBI primer set, a first-round RT-PCR was run on the TCR CDR3. TCRdb processed the multiplex PCR reads anew with MiXCR; each CDR3 protein has one entry. The sample consists of about 200,000 distinct CDR3 sequences, about a sixth of them appearing once. This clonotype was counted many times. Criteria for exclusion of patients were uncontrolled infection, other autoimmune disease, pregnancy or lactation.

The TCR comes from a woman aged 50 to 65 with Graves' hyperthyroidism. Sequencing was done on a sample of blood. The rearrangement uses TRBV7-2 and TRBJ2-7, with D uncertain. The CDR3 DNA follows: TGTGCCAGCAGCTGGGCCTACGAGCAGTACTTC. Translating it yields CASSWAYEQYF.